This is a list of T cell receptor beta chains from one sample in a study of blood T cell repertoires in COVID-19. Clones were read by immunoSEQ multiplex PCR, and TCRdb kept only the in-frame ones, dropping some. The sample lists 200,000 or so clones, around four fifths seen once, with 6.5% to 7% in the top ten. Input material: peripheral blood. The origin of the receptors is a human donor with acute or convalescent COVID-19. The donor label of this sample is uncertain. CDR3s include the opening cysteine and the closing phenylalanine or tryptophan. A D gene is named only where the DNA matches it firmly. Only part of the rows carry a size: once, few, many, or a class if the clone is expanded.

V	J	size	D	DNA	CDR3
TRBV11-3	TRBJ2-1	.	TRBD1	TGTGCCAGCAGCTCGGGACAGGGAAATCGAGATGAGCAGTTCTTC	CASSSGQGNRDEQFF
TRBV4-2	TRBJ1-6	.	TRBD1	TGTGCCAGCAGCCCCAACAGGGGCGGTAATTCACCCCTCCACTTT	CASSPNRGGNSPLHF
TRBV12-3/TRBV12-4	TRBJ2-5	.	TRBD2	TGTGCCAGCAGGACTAGCGGCCAAGAGACCCAGTACTTC	CASRTSGQETQYF
TRBV6-5	TRBJ1-6	.	TRBD1	TGTGCCAGCAGGCCCGGGACAGCCCTACCCCTCCACTTT	CASRPGTALPLHF
TRBV9	TRBJ2-7	.	TRBD2	TGTGCCAGCAGCGAGGCCGGGACTATCACCTACGAGCAGTACTTC	CASSEAGTITYEQYF
TRBV10-3	TRBJ1-6	.	.	TGTGCCTTCTCCCCGGAGGCCGATTCACCCCTCCACTTT	CAFSPEADSPLHF
TRBV3-1/TRBV3-2	TRBJ2-1	.	.	TGTGCCAGCAGCCAAGGGGGAGAGGGCCTCCCGAGCGGTGAGCAGTTCTTC	CASSQGGEGLPSGEQFF
TRBV11-2	TRBJ2-1	.	TRBD2	TGTGCCAGCAGCTTAGTTAGGGGAGGGCGCAATGAGCAGTTCTTC	CASSLVRGGRNEQFF
TRBV12-5	TRBJ2-2	.	.	TGTGCTAGTGGTTTGTCCTCCCTCGGGGGCACCGGGGAGCTGTTTTTT	CASGLSSLGGTGELFF
TRBV30	TRBJ2-3	once	.	TGTGCCTGGAGTGTAAACAGAGGGCTAGGTGCGGATACGCAGTATTTT	CAWSVNRGLGADTQYF
TRBV27	TRBJ2-6	.	.	TGTGCCAGCAGAAAACAGGGTACTGGGGCCAACGTCCTGACTTTC	CASRKQGTGANVLTF
TRBV5-1	TRBJ1-1	.	.	TGCGCCAGCAGCTACGACAGTCTGAACACTGAAGCTTTCTTT	CASSYDSLNTEAFF
TRBV5-1	TRBJ2-1	.	TRBD2	TGCGCCAGCAGCAAGGGACTAGCGGGAGGGCTCCCTTTTGGCAATGAGCAGTTCTTC	CASSKGLAGGLPFGNEQFF
TRBV5-1	TRBJ1-2	.	.	TGCGCCAGCAGCTTGGACTCAGCTAGCTATGGCTACACCTTC	CASSLDSASYGYTF
TRBV5-4	TRBJ1-4	.	TRBD1	TGTGCCAGCAGCGGCCGGGACAGCGAAAAACTGTTTTTT	CASSGRDSEKLFF
TRBV6-6	TRBJ1-2	few	.	TGTGCCAGCAGTTACGGCGGTGAGAGGTATGGCTACACCTTC	CASSYGGERYGYTF
TRBV24-1	TRBJ2-1	.	.	TGTGCCACCAGTGACCCCGGGACACCTGTAAATGAGCAGTTCTTC	CATSDPGTPVNEQFF
TRBV5-6	TRBJ2-3	.	.	TGTGCCAGCAGCTTGCCAGGACTCAGCACAGATACGCAGTATTTT	CASSLPGLSTDTQYF